This TCR beta chain was obtained from a study of T cell repertoires in cytomegalovirus infection. TCRdb called the reads again in MiXCR, with one record for every CDR3 protein. The sample includes some 800,000 distinct CDR3 sequences, about 30% of them seen just once. The CDR3 loop spans 12 amino acids. The germline V gene encodes CDR1 MNHNS and CDR2 SASEGT. V dropped 4 bases and J dropped 4 bases, with 5 bases sitting between them. On this clonotype: The antigen remains unidentified.

This specimen was cultured CD8+ T cells from PBMCs, taken from culture after CMV antigen stimulation. J is TRBJ2-1 and V is TRBV6-1; a weak D match, TRBD2 (5 bases). The TCR sequence derives from a human donor in good health (CMV status not recorded). Some clones in this sample may be carry-over from other donors' samples. CDR3 region: CASSGLYNEQFF. The CDR3 DNA sequence: TGTGCCAGCAGTGGACTATACAATGAGCAGTTCTTC.